Each of the 28 T cell receptor beta chains below was sequenced from the same sample in a study of cytomegalovirus exposure and HLA in healthy donors. The PCR used 60 Vbeta and 13 Jbeta primers. The method was immunoSEQ multiplex PCR; TCRdb's version includes in-frame clones alone and lacks a portion of them. The data show more than 85,000 clones, around a tenth seen once. Specimen: PBMCs. Receptor source: a man aged 50-60 years in good health and CMV-seropositive.

This clone was seen many times. This sequence joins TRBV5-8 and TRBJ1-1; D perhaps matches TRBD1 (5 bases). Trimming stripped 0 bases from V and 0 bases from J, with 12 bases between. The CDR3 is 16 residues long. Germline assignment: CDR1 SGHTS and CDR2 YDEGEE. The CDR3 sequence: CASSLVGARVNTEAFF. In DNA form, the CDR3 reads TGTGCCAGCAGCTTGGTAGGGGCCAGAGTGAACACTGAAGCTTTCTTT.

This clone was counted only a few times. V usage is TRBV6-4 and J usage is TRBJ2-2; TRBD2 agrees at 7 bases. The J segment lost 4 bases and the V segment lost 2 bases, leaving 1 base of the junction unmatched. The CDR3 sequence is 14 residues long. Germline CDR1 is MRHNA and CDR2 is SNTAGT. DNA for the CDR3: TGTGCCAGCAGTGACGGGAGGGCCACCGGGGAGCTGTTTTTT. This encodes CASSDGRATGELFF.

The chain carries TRBV28 and TRBJ2-7, with TRBD1 matching 10 bases. Germline-derived CDR1 and CDR2 are MDHEN and SYDVKM. The length of the CDR3 is 13 residues. V trimming: 6 bases; J trimming: 3 bases; junction bases outside the gene matches: 2. The DNA for the CDR3 is TGTGCCAGCAGAGGGACAGGGGTCTACGAGCAGTACTTC. Amino acids: CASRGTGVYEQYF. Based on the CDR3 plus reference TRBV28 and TRBJ2-7, the full variable domain is DVKVTQSSRYLVKRTGEKVFLECVQDMDHENMFWYRQDPGLGLRLIYFSYDVKMKEKGDIPEGYSVSREKKERFSLILESASTNQTSMYLCASRGTGVYEQYFGPGTRLTVT.

This chain connects TRBV27 to TRBJ2-7, with 11 positions matching TRBD2. This CDR3 is built from 19 residues. Germline trimming cut 3 bases from V and 0 bases from J; bases unmatched to any gene: 13. Germline assignment: CDR1 MNHEY and CDR2 SMNVEV (reference sequence). The CDR3 region is CASSFTEPGLAESSYEQYF. The CDR3 DNA sequence: TGTGCCAGCAGTTTTACGGAACCGGGACTAGCGGAAAGCTCCTACGAGCAGTACTTC.

The CDR3 DNA is TGTGCCACCCTAAAAGGGGAAGGACAGCCCCAGCATTTT. It is translated as CATLKGEGQPQHF. The genes are TRBV6-1 and TRBJ1-5, with D perhaps TRBD1 (5 bases). The CDR3 has 13 amino acids. Trimming stripped 10 bases from V and 7 bases from J, with 17 bases between. Per the germline V gene, CDR1 is MNHNS and CDR2 is SASEGT.

This rearrangement joins TRBV28 to TRBJ1-2, with D uncertain. The CDR3 runs to 11 residues. Trimming cost V 6 bases and J 8 bases, with 10 bases left between them. Germline CDR1 MDHEN, CDR2 SYDVKM. CDR3 nucleotides: TGTGCCAGCAGGAAAGACATAGGCTACACCTTC. Protein product: CASRKDIGYTF.

Here the CDR3 reads CASNRGLGDEKLFF. The CDR3 coding sequence is TGTGCCAGCAATAGGGGGCTAGGAGATGAAAAACTGTTTTTT. J is TRBJ1-4 and V is TRBV7-2; 7 bases fit TRBD1. The CDR3 has 14 residues. Trimming removed 7 bases from V and 6 bases from J; junction bases left unmatched: 8. The germline V gene has CDR1 SGHTA and CDR2 FQGNSA.

This clone has a handful of counts. The gene calls are TRBV5-4 and TRBJ2-2; TRBD2 is a possible D gene (5 bases). V dropped 2 bases and J dropped 7 bases, with 18 bases sitting between them. CDR1 and CDR2 (germline): SGHNT, YYREEE (reference sequence). The CDR3 runs 16 residues. CDR3 DNA sequence: TGTGCCAGCAGCTTCGGACTCGGCCAGGATAACGGGGAGCTGTTTTTT. Translation: CASSFGLGQDNGELFF.

This clone occurred a few times. The chain joins TRBV9 to TRBJ2-3, with 9 bases that match TRBD1. V lost 2 bases to trimming and J lost 3 bases; unmatched junction nucleotides: 4. This CDR3 is 15 amino acids long. Germline CDR1 and CDR2: SGDLS and YYNGEE. CDR3 protein: CASSVRGTGTDTQYF. DNA of the CDR3: TGTGCCAGCAGCGTCAGAGGGACAGGGACAGATACGCAGTATTTT. The complete variable domain, with remaining parts taken from reference TRBV9 and TRBJ2-3, reads DSGVTQTPKHLITATGQRVTLRCSPRSGDLSVYWYQQSLDQGLQFLIQYYNGEERAKGNILERFSAQQFPDLHSELNLSSLELGDSALYFCASSVRGTGTDTQYFGPGTRLTVL.

This clone was picked up a small number of times. This sequence joins TRBV6-5 and TRBJ2-5; 7 bases fit TRBD1. V lost 6 bases to trimming and J lost 2 bases; unmatched junction nucleotides: 9. The CDR3 has 15 residues. Germline CDR1 MNHEY, CDR2 SVGAGI. Written as DNA, the CDR3 is TGTGCCAGCAGACCGACAGGGACGCCTCAAGAGACCCAGTACTTC. This sequence encodes CASRPTGTPQETQYF.

The chain uses TRBV18 and TRBJ2-1; 9 nucleotides align to TRBD2. The V gene's germline CDR1 is KGHSH and CDR2 LQKENI. Trimming at V came to 3 bases and at J to 0 bases, leaving 3 bases not matched to a gene. This CDR3 is built from 16 residues. CDR3 protein: CASSPAGGGSYNEQFF. The CDR3 nucleotides are TGTGCCAGCTCACCGGCGGGAGGGGGCTCCTACAATGAGCAGTTCTTC.

The V call is TRBV18, the J call TRBJ2-7; 9 positions match TRBD1. Germline V lookup: CDR1 KGHSH, CDR2 LQKENI. The CDR3 is 12 residues long. The CDR3 DNA follows: TGTGCGTCGACAGGGGGGTCCTACGAGCAGTACTTC. Amino acids: CASTGGSYEQYF. Variable domain in full (rest from reference TRBV18 and TRBJ2-7): NAGVMQNPRHLVRRRGQEARLRCSPMKGHSHVYWYRQLPEEGLKFMVYLQKENIIDESGMPKERFSAEFPKEGPSILRIQQVVRGDSAAYFCASTGGSYEQYFGPGTRLTVT.

The J gene is TRBJ2-1, the V gene TRBV7-2, with D unresolved. The CDR3 consists of 14 residues. The V gene's germline CDR1 is SGHTA and CDR2 FQGNSA. The V end was cut by 5 bases, the J end by 6 bases, with 14 bases between. In nucleotides, the CDR3 is TGTGCCAGCAGCCCCCCGGGTTTAGCCAATGAGCAGTTCTTC. Encoded protein: CASSPPGLANEQFF.

Only a few counts were recorded for this clone. The chain employs TRBV13 and TRBJ2-7, with D maybe TRBD2 (5 bases). This CDR3 is built from 13 residues. The germline V and J ends were trimmed by 5 bases and 6 bases, with 14 bases remaining between them. Germline assignment: CDR1 PRHDT and CDR2 FYEKMQ (reference sequence). DNA for the CDR3: TGTGCCAGCAGCCAGTCCGGGATGATCGAGCAGTACTTC. Protein: CASSQSGMIEQYF.

This clone was detected only a few times. The chain uses TRBV6-1 and TRBJ2-2, with TRBD1 matching 9 bases. Per germline, CDR1 MNHNS and CDR2 SASEGT. This CDR3 spans 15 amino acids. V gave up 5 bases and J gave up 7 bases; unmatched junction bases: 8. The CDR3 here is CASSPRTGVGGELFF. In nucleotides, the CDR3 is TGTGCCAGCAGTCCCCGGACAGGGGTGGGCGGGGAGCTGTTTTTT.

This chain links TRBV4-1 with TRBJ2-2, with 8 bases matching TRBD2. Per the germline V gene, CDR1 is MGHRA and CDR2 is YSYEKL. The CDR3 is 17 residues long. With 4 bases clipped from V and 5 bases from J, the junction kept 12 bases outside the gene matches. CDR3 protein: CASSPSPSGHRTGELFF. The DNA for the CDR3 is TGCGCCAGCAGCCCTTCACCTAGCGGGCACCGAACCGGGGAGCTGTTTTTT.

This clone was observed a few times. V and J are TRBV5-4 and TRBJ2-5, with D possibly being TRBD2 (5 bases). CDR1 SGHNT and CDR2 YYREEE come from the germline V gene (reference sequence). This CDR3 is 18 amino acids long. V lost 1 base and J 2 bases, leaving 21 bases between the germline ends. CDR3 protein: CASSLNPPDSITQETQYF. The DNA of the CDR3 is TGTGCCAGCAGCTTGAATCCCCCGGACTCCATTACTCAAGAGACCCAGTACTTC.

This clone occurred a few times. V usage is TRBV27 and J usage is TRBJ2-7, with 9 positions matching TRBD2. CDR1 is MNHEY and CDR2 is SMNVEV in the germline V gene (reference sequence). With V trimmed by 2 bases and J by 0 bases, 14 bases remained unmatched. The CDR3 length is 19 residues. Written as DNA, the CDR3 is TGTGCCAGCAGTTTAATGGGCAGGGGAACGGGACTAGCCTCCTACGAGCAGTACTTC. Amino acid sequence: CASSLMGRGTGLASYEQYF.

This clone was seen more than once but under ten times. This rearrangement joins TRBV10-1 to TRBJ2-1; 12 nucleotides match TRBD2. The CDR3 loop spans 16 amino acids. Germline loops: CDR1 WNHNN, CDR2 SYGVQD (reference sequence). V lost 5 bases and J lost 4; bases outside the gene matches: 6. The chain's CDR3 is CASSRLTSGSYNEQFF. CDR3 sequence (DNA): TGCGCCAGCAGTAGGTTGACTAGCGGGAGTTACAATGAGCAGTTCTTC.

The sample holds a few counts of this clone. The V gene is TRBV27, the J gene TRBJ1-5; D remains unclear. V lost 3 bases and J lost 8, with 8 bases in between. The CDR3 spans 12 residues. CDR1 MNHEY and CDR2 SMNVEV come from the germline V gene (reference sequence). The CDR3 is CASSFPGEPQHF. The DNA for the CDR3 is TGTGCCAGCAGTTTCCCGGGAGAGCCCCAGCATTTT.

The chain links TRBV7-9 to TRBJ2-2, with D unresolved. CDR1 and CDR2 (germline): SEHNR, FQNEAQ (reference sequence). The CDR3 extends over 16 amino acids. Trimming pared 3 bases from V and 6 bases from J, leaving 17 bases between. CDR3: CASSLALGLSAGELFF. The CDR3 bases are TGTGCCAGCAGCTTGGCGCTCGGGTTGTCGGCCGGGGAGCTGTTTTTT.

Comments on this clone: Distinct nucleotide sequences in the sample also encode this CDR3. The chain combines TRBV11-2 with TRBJ2-1, with unresolved D. V dropped 2 bases and J dropped 2 bases, with 13 bases sitting between them. Looked up from germline, CDR1 is SGHAT and CDR2 is FQNNGV. This CDR3 region has 16 residues. The CDR3 region has the DNA TGTGCCAGCAGCTTATCCCCGGCGGCAACCTACAATGAGCAGTTCTTC. Its translation is CASSLSPAATYNEQFF.

V is TRBV5-1 and J is TRBJ2-5, with 12 bases matching TRBD1. Germline lookup yields CDR1 SGHRS and CDR2 YFSETQ. CDR3 size: 16 residues. Trimming at V came to 4 bases and at J to 4 bases, leaving 8 bases not matched to a gene. The CDR3 protein is CASSIGTGGSRETQYF. CDR3 in DNA: TGCGCCAGCAGCATCGGGACAGGGGGCTCGAGAGAGACCCAGTACTTC.

The J gene is TRBJ1-5, the V gene TRBV30; D gene uncertain. The CDR3 runs 14 residues. V shed 0 bases and J shed 2 bases, with 8 bases lying between them. In germline, CDR1 is GTSNPN, CDR2 SVGIG (reference sequence). The CDR3 DNA reads TGTGCCTGGAGTGTCTCTAATGGCAATCAGCCCCAGCATTTT. It specifies CAWSVSNGNQPQHF. Full variable domain (remainder filled in from reference TRBV30 and TRBJ1-5): SQTIHQWPATLVQPVGSPLSLECTVEGTSNPNLYWYRQAAGRGLQLLFYSVGIGQISSEVPQNLSASRPQDRQFILSSKKLLLSDSGFYLCAWSVSNGNQPQHFGDGTRLSIL.

The chain is built from TRBV5-1 and TRBJ2-7; TRBD1 agrees at 7 bases. The CDR3 is 17 residues long. V was pared by 0 bases and J by 5 bases, with 14 bases of the junction left unmatched. Germline CDR1 and CDR2: SGHRS and YFSETQ. CDR3 in DNA: TGCGCCAGCAGCTTGGCCGCTGGGACAGTAAAAGGGAACGAGCAGTACTTC. As protein: CASSLAAGTVKGNEQYF.

The gene calls are TRBV5-4 and TRBJ1-6; TRBD1 aligns across 10 bases. Germline lookup yields CDR1 SGHNT and CDR2 YYREEE (reference sequence). Germline trimming cut 4 bases from V and 12 bases from J; bases unmatched to any gene: 7. The CDR3 sequence is 14 residues long. The CDR3 sequence: CASSRDRGPQPLHF. In nucleotides, the CDR3 is TGTGCCAGCAGCAGGGACAGGGGCCCCCAACCCCTCCACTTT.

This clone has more than one count but fewer than ten. The chain uses TRBV19 and TRBJ1-3; no reliable D call. The ends were cut back, 5 bases at V and 0 bases at J, with 17 bases in the middle. The germline V gene has CDR1 LNHDA and CDR2 SQIVND (reference sequence). There are 17 residues in the CDR3. CDR3 sequence (DNA): TGTGCCAGTAGTGTTCTTCCCCAGGTTATCTCTGGAAACACCATATATTTT. It specifies CASSVLPQVISGNTIYF.

The rearrangement links TRBV5-1 to TRBJ2-3; 8 nucleotides align to TRBD1. The germline V gene has CDR1 SGHRS and CDR2 YFSETQ. The CDR3 is 16 amino acids. The junction had 7 bases not matched to a gene; V was cut back by 0 bases and J by 4 bases. CDR3 sequence reads: CASSLAPTGGSDTQYF. CDR3 bases: TGCGCCAGCAGCTTGGCCCCCACAGGGGGGTCAGATACGCAGTATTTT.